A single T cell receptor beta chain is shown here with its context. Amplified TCR beta CDR3 regions derived from RNA transcripts. The HTBI set primed first-round TCR CDR3 RT-PCR. Via MiXCR, TCRdb re-called the multiplex PCR reads, giving one row per CDR3 protein. The sample lists hundreds of thousands of distinct CDR3 sequences, approximately 40% occurring once. These data are taken from a study of T cells in Graves' hyperthyroidism and ophthalmopathy. V was clipped by 5 bases and J by 7 bases, with 17 bases between them. This CDR3 comprises 15 residues. From germline, CDR1 is SEHNR and CDR2 FQNEAQ (reference sequence). Over 18 months, lack of ophthalmopathy progression marked Graves' hyperthyroidism as stable.

V is TRBV7-9 and J is TRBJ1-4; D is perhaps TRBD1 (5 bases). The receptor's source is a young man with Graves' hyperthyroidism. Sequencing used blood. As DNA, the CDR3 is TGTGCCAGCAGCCCAACGGGATCCCAGGGTGAAAAACTGTTTTTT. This sequence encodes CASSPTGSQGEKLFF.